One and the same sample provided the 14 T cell receptor beta chains below, sequenced in a study of blood T cell repertoires in COVID-19. Using immunoSEQ multiplex PCR, the repertoire was profiled, and TCRdb retains in-frame clones only, with some absent. The table lists some 130,000 clones, about 88% of them singletons. Sequencing used PBMCs or T cells enriched from blood (not recorded which). The receptors stem from a woman in her forties or fifties who had recovered from COVID-19.

In DNA form, the CDR3 reads TGTGCCAGCAGTTTAGTCCGGGGGATGGGGACAGATACGCAGTATTTT. This codes for CASSLVRGMGTDTQYF. The chain links TRBV27 to TRBJ2-3, with a weak D call TRBD2 (6 bases). In germline, CDR1 is MNHEY, CDR2 SMNVEV (reference sequence). The CDR3 is 16 amino acids. Trimming removed 2 bases at V and 3 bases at J, with 15 bases between.

The J gene is TRBJ2-2, the V gene TRBV5-5; TRBD1 agrees at 10 bases. The CDR3 is made up of 16 amino acids. CDR1 is SGHKS, CDR2 YYEKEE, per germline (reference sequence). With V trimmed by 6 bases and J by 3 bases, 8 bases remained unmatched. CDR3 region: CASNDPGQGYTGELFF. CDR3 DNA sequence: TGTGCCAGCAACGATCCGGGACAGGGGTACACCGGGGAGCTGTTTTTT.

The chain employs TRBV19 and TRBJ2-2; D unclear. The V end lost 5 bases, the J end lost 2 bases, and 12 bases lay between the germline ends. This CDR3 contains 15 residues. The germline CDR1 and CDR2 sequences are LNHDA and SQIVND (reference sequence). CDR3 residues: CASSGFGGNTGELFF. The CDR3 nucleotides read TGTGCCAGTAGTGGGTTTGGCGGCAACACCGGGGAGCTGTTTTTT.

This clone has a handful of counts. This chain connects TRBV9 to TRBJ1-1, with unresolved D. CDR3 length: 14 amino acids. CDR1 SGDLS and CDR2 YYNGEE come from the germline V gene. The V end lost 2 bases, the J end lost 1 base, and 9 bases lay between the germline ends. CDR3: CASSVSVGNTEAFF. The DNA for the CDR3 is TGTGCCAGCAGCGTCAGCGTTGGGAACACTGAAGCTTTCTTT. The full variable domain, in which reference TRBV9 and TRBJ1-1 provide the parts outside the CDR3, is DSGVTQTPKHLITATGQRVTLRCSPRSGDLSVYWYQQSLDQGLQFLIQYYNGEERAKGNILERFSAQQFPDLHSELNLSSLELGDSALYFCASSVSVGNTEAFFGQGTRLTVV.

This chain uses TRBV18 with TRBJ1-1, with 8 bases matching TRBD1. The junction had 14 bases not matched to a gene; V was cut back by 3 bases and J by 5 bases. CDR1 KGHSH and CDR2 LQKENI come from the germline V gene. This CDR3 is built from 17 residues. CDR3 bases: TGTGCCAGCTCACCCAACCTCCAGGGGGCGCGGGATACTGAAGCTTTCTTT. Amino acid sequence: CASSPNLQGARDTEAFF.

This clone came up once. The chain is built from TRBV11-2 and TRBJ2-1; 8 bases line up with TRBD2. Germline-derived CDR1 and CDR2 are SGHAT and FQNNGV. Trimming took 2 bases from V and 3 from J; bases not matched to a gene: 9. The CDR3 consists of 17 residues. DNA for the CDR3: TGTGCCAGCAGCTTACTGGCGGGGGGCGGAAGCTACAATGAGCAGTTCTTC. This translates into CASSLLAGGGSYNEQFF.

The rearrangement links TRBV29-1 to TRBJ2-7; TRBD1 is a possible D gene (6 bases). This CDR3 is built from 11 residues. V lost 7 bases to trimming and J lost 2 bases, with 9 bases between them. Germline lookup yields CDR1 SQVTM and CDR2 ANQGSEA. This CDR3 is CSAGTTYEQYF. DNA for the CDR3: TGCAGCGCCGGGACAACCTACGAGCAGTACTTC.

This chain joins TRBV6-5 and TRBJ1-2, with D possibly being TRBD1 (5 bases). With 2 bases removed from V and 9 bases from J, the gap between germline ends came to 10 bases. CDR3 length: 12 amino acids. Germline lookup yields CDR1 MNHEY and CDR2 SVGAGI. This CDR3 is CASSYGGRRYTF. The DNA of the CDR3 is TGTGCCAGCAGTTACGGGGGGAGACGCTACACCTTC.

Only a few counts were recorded for this clone. This chain joins TRBV6-2 or TRBV6-3 and TRBJ1-2, with a tentative D call TRBD1 (5 bases). With 5 bases removed from V and 2 bases from J, the gap between germline ends came to 12 bases. The CDR3 covers 14 residues. CDR1 is MNHEY, CDR2 SVGEGT, per germline. The CDR3 coding sequence is TGTGCCAGCAGTCGGCTACAGGAAAACTATGGCTACACCTTC. This translates into CASSRLQENYGYTF.

The chain couples TRBV20-1 to TRBJ2-5; no firm D call. Trimming took off 0 bases at V and 5 bases at J, with 4 bases between the two ends. Germline V lookup: CDR1 DFQATT, CDR2 SNEGSKA (reference sequence). The CDR3 has 11 residues. CDR3 region: CSARDLETQYF. The DNA for the CDR3 is TGCAGTGCTAGAGATCTGGAGACCCAGTACTTC.

In DNA form, the CDR3 reads TGTGCCAGCAGCGGATGGACTAGCGGGGGGGCAGATACGCAGTATTTT. Translating it yields CASSGWTSGGADTQYF. The chain carries TRBV7-2 and TRBJ2-3, with TRBD2 matching over 15 bases. From germline, CDR1 is SGHTA and CDR2 FQGNSA. V dropped 5 bases and J dropped 4; count of bases not matched to a gene: 4. The CDR3 is 16 amino acids.

The rearrangement uses TRBV9 and TRBJ2-7; 14 nucleotides line up with TRBD2. This CDR3 comprises 15 residues. Germline loops: CDR1 SGDLS, CDR2 YYNGEE. Unmatched junction bases numbered 6, after V lost 4 bases and J lost 6 bases. The CDR3 nucleotides read TGTGCCAGCAGCACCATCGGACTAGCGGGGGGCGAGCAGTACTTC. It is translated as CASSTIGLAGGEQYF.

This clone has a handful of counts. The chain recombines TRBV7-2 with TRBJ1-4, with a possible D match to TRBD1 (6 bases). This CDR3 contains 16 residues. Germline CDR1 SGHTA, CDR2 FQGNSA. Deletions cut 2 bases from V and 5 bases from J, with 15 bases between. CDR3 amino acids: CASSLIWGRQNEKLFF. The CDR3 nucleotides read TGTGCCAGCAGCTTAATCTGGGGGCGACAGAATGAAAAACTGTTTTTT.

The chain carries TRBV19 and TRBJ2-1; tentative D call: TRBD2 (5 bases). Trimming left V 4 bases short and J 0 bases short, with 10 bases between. Germline CDR1 LNHDA, CDR2 SQIVND (reference sequence). This CDR3 has 15 residues. This CDR3 reads CASSTLGNSYNEQFF. The CDR3 DNA reads as TGTGCCAGTAGTACCCTCGGGAACTCCTACAATGAGCAGTTCTTC. Full variable domain (outside the CDR3, taken from reference TRBV19 and TRBJ2-1): DGGITQSPKYLFRKEGQNVTLSCEQNLNHDAMYWYRQDPGQGLRLIYYSQIVNDFQKGDIAEGYSVSREKKESFPLTVTSAQKNPTAFYLCASSTLGNSYNEQFFGPGTRLTVL.